This passage covers 23 T cell receptor beta chains from one sample sequenced in a study of T cells in Graves' hyperthyroidism and ophthalmopathy (dated by TCRdb to about 2019). To prepare the library, multiplex PCR was applied. TCRdb shows the sequencer as Illumina HiSeq 2000. TCR beta CDR3 regions were amplified from RNA transcripts. The first round of RT-PCR for the TCR CDR3 was performed with the HTBI primer set and the Qiagen OneStep RT-PCR kit. TCRdb ran its own pipeline on the public reads, namely fastp trimming at Q25 and MiXCR clone calling, and kept in-frame beta chains. Merged by CDR3 protein, the rows form single entries marked with the most common genes and DNA. Within this sample are under 550,000 distinct CDR3 sequences, with roughly an eighth of them counted one time only. 5.3% of the sample belongs to the ten largest clones. Source material: blood. These receptors were taken from a young woman with Graves' hyperthyroidism.

This clonotype was detected ten times or more. The gene calls are TRBV6-1 and TRBJ1-1; D unresolved. Trimming shortened V by 7 bases and J by 1 base, and 10 bases separated the two germline ends. The CDR3 extends over 13 amino acids. Germline loops: CDR1 MNHNS, CDR2 SASEGT. As DNA, the CDR3 is TGTGCCAGCAACCCGTCAGCGAACACTGAAGCTTTCTTT. The encoded protein is CASNPSANTEAFF.

This clonotype was counted ten times or more. Its ends do not fully match the called genes, so a read error is possible. CDR3: CASSLAGGRNNEQFF. CDR3 bases: TGTGCTAGCAGCTTAGCGGGGGGCAGAAACAATGAGCAGTTCTTC. The rearrangement joins TRBV7-7 to TRBJ2-1; TRBD2 matches 10 bases. The CDR3 length is 15 residues. Germline V gene data show CDR1 as SSHAT and CDR2 as FNYEAQ (reference sequence).

The genes are TRBV27 and TRBJ2-6; no firm D call. V gave up 5 bases and J gave up 0 bases, with 11 bases separating them. Germline V gene data show CDR1 as MNHEY and CDR2 as SMNVEV (reference sequence). CDR3 size: 16 residues. DNA of the CDR3: TGTGCCAGCAGTATGACTCTAAGCTCTGGGGCCAACGTCCTGACTTTC. Protein product: CASSMTLSSGANVLTF. The full variable domain, in which reference TRBV27 and TRBJ2-6 provide the parts outside the CDR3, is EAQVTQNPRYLITVTGKKLTVTCSQNMNHEYMSWYRQDPGLGLRQIYYSMNVEVTDKGDVPEGYKVSRKEKRNFPLILESPSPNQTSLYFCASSMTLSSGANVLTFGAGSRLTVL.

This clonotype appeared many times. The chain carries TRBV2 and TRBJ2-1; 10 nucleotides align to TRBD2. The CDR3 totals 15 residues. The germline V gene has CDR1 SNHLY and CDR2 FYNNEI. J lost 4 bases, V lost 6 bases, and 6 bases had no gene match. CDR3 amino acids: CASRPVAGGYNEQFF. The CDR3 DNA sequence: TGTGCCAGCAGGCCCGTAGCGGGGGGATACAATGAGCAGTTCTTC.

This clonotype was detected only a few times. The rearrangement links TRBV6-5 to TRBJ1-2; no clear D gene. From germline, CDR1 is MNHEY and CDR2 SVGAGI. The CDR3 totals 16 residues. V was clipped by 0 bases and J by 2 bases, with 13 bases between them. The CDR3 loop is CASSYSSIGWNYGYTF. CDR3 DNA: TGTGCCAGCAGTTACTCGAGTATAGGCTGGAACTATGGCTACACCTTC.

This clonotype was counted at least ten times. This chain joins TRBV5-1 and TRBJ1-2; 8 nucleotides match TRBD1. Germline assignment: CDR1 SGHRS and CDR2 YFSETQ. Germline trimming cut 0 bases from V and 7 bases from J; bases unmatched to any gene: 8. The CDR3 totals 15 residues. The CDR3 loop is CASSLVGDRSSGYTF. CDR3 nucleotide sequence: TGCGCCAGCAGCTTGGTAGGGGACAGGTCCAGTGGCTACACCTTC.

This clonotype was seen only a few times. This chain links TRBV7-8 with TRBJ2-2; 9 bases align to TRBD1. Trimming took 1 base from V and 4 from J; bases not matched to a gene: 4. CDR1 and CDR2 from the germline V gene are SGHVS and FQNEAQ. CDR3 size: 16 residues. Written as DNA, the CDR3 is TGTGCCAGCAGCTTAGACAGGGGGCGCCGCACCGGGGAGCTGTTTTTT. Its translation is CASSLDRGRRTGELFF.

Worth noting for this clonotype: The junction departs from the called germline gene at one end, perhaps through a read error. This chain joins TRBV28 and TRBJ2-4; D is perhaps TRBD1 (8 bases). The CDR3 totals 12 residues. Germline V gives CDR1 MDHEN, CDR2 SYDVKM. The chain's CDR3 is CASSPARTGGDF. The CDR3 coding sequence is TGTGCCAGCAGTCCCGCTAGAACAGGGGGGGACTTC.

This sequence joins TRBV6-1 and TRBJ1-5, with TRBD1 as a possible D gene (5 bases). Trimming left V 2 bases short and J 4 bases short, with 6 bases between. CDR1 is MNHNS and CDR2 is SASEGT in the germline V gene. This CDR3 is built from 13 residues. The chain's CDR3 is CASSENRNQPQHF. In DNA form, the CDR3 reads TGTGCCAGCAGTGAAAACAGGAATCAGCCCCAGCATTTT.

The rearrangement uses TRBV9 and TRBJ1-4; TRBD1 aligns across 9 bases. CDR1 and CDR2 from the germline V gene are SGDLS and YYNGEE. CDR3 size: 15 residues. Trimming cost V 4 bases and J 8 bases; bases outside gene matches: 9. The CDR3 DNA reads as TGTGCCAGCAGCCCCACAGGGGGCTTTCTGGAAAAACTGTTTTTT. As protein: CASSPTGGFLEKLFF.

This clonotype is labeled medium-sized. V is TRBV28 and J is TRBJ2-3, with 10 positions matching TRBD2. The V segment lost 6 bases and the J segment 7 bases; nucleotides outside the gene matches: 7. CDR1 and CDR2 (germline): MDHEN, SYDVKM. This CDR3 comprises 14 residues. CDR3 protein: CASSSSGSGNTQYF. CDR3 coding DNA: TGTGCCAGCAGCTCTAGCGGGAGTGGGAATACGCAGTATTTT.

There are many counts of this clonotype. This rearrangement joins TRBV12-3 or TRBV12-4 to TRBJ2-1; 10 bases are shared with TRBD2. The junction had 10 bases not matched to a gene; V was cut back by 5 bases and J by 6 bases. The length of the CDR3 is 16 residues. The CDR3 DNA reads TGTGCCAGCAGTCACCCCCTAGCGGGAGAGACCAATGAGCAGTTCTTC. It encodes CASSHPLAGETNEQFF.

This clonotype has only a few counts. The DNA for the CDR3 is TGTGCCAGCACGTCAGGGTATTCGCAGTATTTT. Its translation: CASTSGYSQYF. V gene TRBV6-1 combines with J gene TRBJ2-3, with D maybe TRBD1 (5 bases). The CDR3 has 11 residues. Trimming removed 7 bases from V and 10 bases from J, with 12 bases in between. Per germline, CDR1 MNHNS and CDR2 SASEGT.

This clonotype was observed a handful of times. This sequence joins TRBV9 and TRBJ1-2; 7 bases are a match to TRBD1. V gave up 3 bases and J gave up 4 bases; unmatched junction bases: 6. The CDR3 consists of 14 residues. Germline-derived CDR1 and CDR2 are SGDLS and YYNGEE. The chain's CDR3 is CASSDYRGGYGYTF. The CDR3 coding sequence is TGTGCCAGCAGCGATTACAGGGGAGGCTATGGCTACACCTTC.

This clonotype was seen at least ten times. This chain connects TRBV7-2 to TRBJ1-5; 10 nucleotides agree with TRBD1. The CDR3 consists of 19 residues. Germline-derived CDR1 and CDR2 are SGHTA and FQGNSA. Trimming cost V 5 bases and J 0 bases; bases outside gene matches: 13. The CDR3 nucleotides are TGTGCCAGCAGCCCCATCCCCGGGACAGGGGCCCCTAGCAATCAGCCCCAGCATTTT. Translating gives CASSPIPGTGAPSNQPQHF.

The V gene is TRBV5-1, the J gene TRBJ1-2, with D possibly being TRBD1 (6 bases). The CDR3 runs 15 residues. The germline V and J ends were trimmed by 4 bases and 3 bases, with 16 bases remaining between them. Germline loops: CDR1 SGHRS, CDR2 YFSETQ. This CDR3 is CASSALLRGDYGYTF. CDR3 DNA sequence: TGCGCCAGCAGCGCCTTGCTTAGGGGGGACTATGGCTACACCTTC.

This clonotype was observed a few times. V is TRBV15 and J is TRBJ2-6, with 7 bases matching TRBD1. Germline assignment: CDR1 LNHNV and CDR2 YYDKDF (reference sequence). The CDR3 spans 16 residues. V gave up 5 bases and J gave up 4 bases; unmatched junction bases: 8. The CDR3 sequence: CATSLETGTGANVLTF. In DNA, the CDR3 is TGTGCCACCAGCTTAGAGACAGGGACCGGGGCCAACGTCCTGACTTTC.

The sample holds many counts of this clonotype. The V gene is TRBV2, the J gene TRBJ2-3, with 9 bases aligning to TRBD2. With 3 bases clipped from V and 1 base from J, the junction kept 2 bases outside the gene matches. The CDR3 extends over 15 amino acids. From germline, CDR1 is SNHLY and CDR2 FYNNEI. The DNA for the CDR3 is TGTGCCAGCAGTGAGCGGGAGGGAGGCACAGATACGCAGTATTTT. Encoded protein: CASSEREGGTDTQYF.

On this clonotype itself: This sequence may be a read error, since a much larger clone differs from it by one base. The chain carries TRBV30 and TRBJ2-3, with D perhaps matching TRBD1 (6 bases). The CDR3 covers 15 residues. Trimming took 3 bases from V and 2 from J, leaving 15 bases between them. Germline V CDR1 and CDR2: GTSNPN, SVGIG (reference sequence). The CDR3 bases are TGTGCCTGGAGGACCGGACAGTCATACACAGATACGCAGTATTTT. Translation: CAWRTGQSYTDTQYF.

This clonotype occurred a few times. The rearrangement joins TRBV20-1 to TRBJ2-1; D remains ambiguous. With 6 bases removed from V and 15 bases from J, the gap between germline ends came to 18 bases. This CDR3 has 11 amino acids. Germline CDR1 DFQATT, CDR2 SNEGSKA (reference sequence). The CDR3 sequence is CSAPQVQAPFF. The CDR3 DNA reads as TGCAGTGCGCCCCAAGTCCAGGCTCCGTTCTTC.

This clonotype was observed at least ten times. V usage is TRBV5-6 and J usage is TRBJ1-2, with D hard to call. The CDR3 length is 12 residues. CDR1 and CDR2 (germline): SGHDT, YYEEEE. V lost 1 base and J 8 bases, leaving 9 bases between the germline ends. CDR3 amino acids: CASSLNGRGYTF. The CDR3, as DNA: TGTGCCAGCAGCTTGAACGGGCGCGGCTACACCTTC.

This clonotype was detected only a few times. The chain's CDR3 is CASSLFDNEKLFF. CDR3 nucleotide sequence: TGTGCCAGCAGCTTATTCGACAATGAAAAACTGTTTTTT. The V and J genes are TRBV7-2 and TRBJ1-4; D gene uncertain. The germline V gene encodes CDR1 SGHTA and CDR2 FQGNSA. V gave up 2 bases and J gave up 5 bases, with 6 bases separating them. This CDR3 comprises 13 residues.

This clonotype was counted at least ten times. The chain joins TRBV20-1 to TRBJ2-2; maybe TRBD1 (5 bases). Trimming took off 2 bases at V and 1 base at J, with 8 bases between the two ends. Germline CDR1 DFQATT, CDR2 SNEGSKA (reference sequence). The CDR3 is 14 residues long. CDR3 loop: CSARSTGNTGELFF. In DNA, the CDR3 is TGCAGTGCTAGATCAACAGGGAACACCGGGGAGCTGTTTTTT.